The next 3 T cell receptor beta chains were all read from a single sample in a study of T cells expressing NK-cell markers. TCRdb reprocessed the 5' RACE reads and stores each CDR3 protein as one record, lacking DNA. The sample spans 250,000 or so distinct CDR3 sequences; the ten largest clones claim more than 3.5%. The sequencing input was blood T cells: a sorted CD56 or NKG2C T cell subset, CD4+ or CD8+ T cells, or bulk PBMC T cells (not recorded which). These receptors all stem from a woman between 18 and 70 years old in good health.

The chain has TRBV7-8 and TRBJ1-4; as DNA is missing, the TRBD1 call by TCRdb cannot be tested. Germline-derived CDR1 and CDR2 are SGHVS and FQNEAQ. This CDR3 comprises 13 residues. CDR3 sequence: CASAGGGREKLFF.

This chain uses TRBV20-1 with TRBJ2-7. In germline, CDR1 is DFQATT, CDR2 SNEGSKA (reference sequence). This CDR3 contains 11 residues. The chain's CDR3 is CSAQTGYEQYF.

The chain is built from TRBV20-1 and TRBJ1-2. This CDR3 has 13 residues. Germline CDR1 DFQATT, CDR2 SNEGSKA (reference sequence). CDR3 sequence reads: CSARDLERYGYTF.